Listed here is a single T cell receptor beta chain. What it recognizes is unknown. In germline, CDR1 is ENHRY, CDR2 SYGVKD. The CDR3 is 10 amino acids. J gave up 9 bases and V 8 bases, and 1 base lay outside the gene matches. The data derive from a study of PD-1 blockade in classical Hodgkin lymphoma. All patients relapsed after autologous stem cell transplantation, and brentuximab vedotin exposure varied. Patients reached a best response of complete response, partial response or progressive disease. Using immunoSEQ multiplex PCR, the repertoire was profiled, and TCRdb retains in-frame clones only, with some absent. The sample lists 40,000 to 60,000 clones; around two thirds were seen once. Study-level findings and limits: Diversity similar to that of newly diagnosed patients was seen at baseline in complete responders. While CD8+ TCR diversity did not rise significantly by C4D1, CD4+ TCR diversity did. As was reported, newly diagnosed patients showed lower baseline TCR diversity than healthy donors did.

The sample in question was peripheral blood mononuclear cells (PBMCs), obtained before the second cycle of nivolumab. This chain connects TRBV10-3 to TRBJ2-1, with 7 bases aligning to TRBD2. The clonotype comes from a human donor with classical Hodgkin lymphoma. The CDR3 DNA is TGTGCCATCGGACTAGGTGAGCAGTTCTTC. This translates into CAIGLGEQFF.